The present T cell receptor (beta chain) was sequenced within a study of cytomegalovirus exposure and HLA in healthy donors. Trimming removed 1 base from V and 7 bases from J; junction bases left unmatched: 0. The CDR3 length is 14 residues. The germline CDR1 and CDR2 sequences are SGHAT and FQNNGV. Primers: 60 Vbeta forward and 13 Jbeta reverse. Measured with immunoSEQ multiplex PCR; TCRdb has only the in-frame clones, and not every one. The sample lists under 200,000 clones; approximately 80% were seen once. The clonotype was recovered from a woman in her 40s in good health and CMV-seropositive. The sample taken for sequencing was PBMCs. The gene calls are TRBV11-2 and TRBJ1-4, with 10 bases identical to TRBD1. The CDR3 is CASSLGQGAEKLFF. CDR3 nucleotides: TGTGCCAGCAGCTTAGGACAGGGGGCTGAAAAACTGTTTTTT.